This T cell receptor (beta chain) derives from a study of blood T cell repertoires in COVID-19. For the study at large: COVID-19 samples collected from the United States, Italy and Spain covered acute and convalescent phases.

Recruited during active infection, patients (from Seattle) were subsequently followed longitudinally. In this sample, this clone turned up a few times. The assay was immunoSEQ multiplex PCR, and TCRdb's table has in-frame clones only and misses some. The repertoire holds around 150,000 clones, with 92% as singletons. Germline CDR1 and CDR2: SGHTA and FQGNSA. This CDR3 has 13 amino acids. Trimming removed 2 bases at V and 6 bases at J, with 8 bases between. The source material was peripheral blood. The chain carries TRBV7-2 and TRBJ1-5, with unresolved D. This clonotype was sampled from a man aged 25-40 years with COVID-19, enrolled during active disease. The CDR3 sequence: CASSLSTGQPQHF. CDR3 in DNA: TGTGCCAGCAGCTTAAGCACGGGTCAGCCCCAGCATTTT.